The rows below give T cell receptor beta chains drawn from one sample of a study of T-cell reconstitution after alpha-beta-depleted transplantation in children. A single record per CDR3 protein comes from TCRdb applying MiXCR to the PCR reads. The table has roughly 590,000 distinct CDR3 sequences, around 16% seen once; the top ten hold 0.85% to 1.3%. The sequencing here drew on PBMCs from the stem cell graft donor, taken from the stem cell graft. The receptors were sampled from a human donor who donated a stem cell graft to a child with acute myeloid leukemia. The CDR3 runs from the conserved cysteine through the conserved F or W. D genes are given only for firm matches. Rows give clone size only sometimes, using once, few, many, or a class for an expanded clone.

NA	TRBV12-3/TRBV12-4	NA	TRBJ2-5	CASSLKASGTQYF	TGTGCCAGCAGTTTAAAGGCGTCGGGGACCCAGTACTTC
many	TRBV6-5	TRBD1	TRBJ2-3	CASARGTDTQYF	TGTGCCAGCGCCAGGGGGACAGATACGCAGTATTTT
few	TRBV6-5	NA	TRBJ1-4	CASSLYSRGLEKLFF	TGTGCCAGCAGTTTATACAGCCGAGGGTTGGAAAAACTGTTTTTT
NA	TRBV3-1	NA	TRBJ2-1	CASSQDHYNEQFF	TGTGCCAGCAGCCAAGACCATTACAATGAGCAGTTCTTC
NA	TRBV19	NA	TRBJ2-3	CASSKGYTDTQYF	TGTGCCAGTAGTAAAGGTTACACAGATACGCAGTATTTT
few	TRBV20-1	NA	TRBJ2-7	CSARVRERGYEQYF	TGCAGTGCTAGGGTCCGGGAAAGGGGCTACGAGCAGTACTTC
NA	TRBV7-2	NA	TRBJ1-1	CASSPVQAGTNTEAFF	TGTGCCAGCAGCCCCGTCCAGGCAGGGACGAACACTGAAGCTTTCTTT
NA	TRBV20-1	TRBD1	TRBJ1-1	CSARGQGEMNTEAFF	TGCAGTGCTAGAGGTCAGGGGGAAATGAACACTGAAGCTTTCTTT
NA	TRBV18	NA	TRBJ1-5	CASSPEGVGSQPQHF	TGTGCCAGCTCACCAGAGGGAGTCGGGAGTCAGCCCCAGCATTTT
NA	TRBV5-1	TRBD2	TRBJ2-1	CASSLGGLAGNNEQFF	TGCGCCAGCAGCTTGGGAGGGCTAGCGGGGAACAATGAGCAGTTCTTC
few	TRBV5-5	TRBD1	TRBJ2-3	CASSLDRKRDTQYF	TGTGCCAGCAGCCTGGACAGGAAAAGAGATACGCAGTATTTT
NA	TRBV20-1	NA	TRBJ1-4	CSAEDRTGREKLFF	TGCAGTGCCGAAGACAGGACGGGTCGTGAAAAACTGTTTTTT
many	TRBV12-3/TRBV12-4	TRBD1	TRBJ2-7	CASSLWTGPYEQYF	TGTGCCAGCAGTTTATGGACAGGACCCTACGAGCAGTACTTC
many	TRBV15	TRBD1	TRBJ2-4	CATRQGAGNIQYF	TGTGCCACTCGACAGGGGGCGGGAAACATTCAGTACTTC
few	TRBV5-1	NA	TRBJ2-1	CASSLPPPLGLSSYNEQFF	TGCGCCAGCAGTCTTCCTCCCCCGCTAGGCCTGAGCTCCTACAATGAGCAGTTCTTC
few	TRBV7-2	NA	TRBJ2-1	CASSLVFSMLERNEQFF	TGTGCCAGCAGCTTAGTATTCTCGATGCTAGAAAGGAATGAGCAGTTCTTC
many	TRBV29-1	TRBD1	TRBJ1-2	CSVGGQPLNYGYTF	TGCAGCGTTGGGGGACAGCCGCTTAACTATGGCTACACCTTC
NA	TRBV24-1	NA	TRBJ2-2	CATTTGTNTGELIF	TGTGCCACCACCACCGGGACGAACACCGGGGAGCTGATTTTT
NA	TRBV20-1	NA	TRBJ1-2	CSAQLLRATNYGYTF	TGCAGTGCTCAACTTCTCAGGGCGACTAACTATGGCTACACCTTC
many	TRBV6-5	TRBD1	TRBJ1-6	CASSRDRGNSPLHF	TGTGCCAGCAGCCGGGACAGGGGTAATTCACCCCTCCACTTT
few	TRBV12-3/TRBV12-4	NA	TRBJ2-2	CASSSPRGAAGELFF	TGTGCCAGCAGTTCCCCTCGAGGGGCGGCCGGGGAGCTGTTTTTT
NA	TRBV29-1	NA	TRBJ1-2	CSVERGRANYGYTF	TGCAGCGTTGAACGTGGGAGAGCTAACTATGGCTACACCTTC
NA	TRBV7-2	TRBD1	TRBJ2-7	CASSGQGITYEQYF	TGTGCCAGCAGCGGACAGGGAATTACCTACGAGCAGTACTTC
many	TRBV20-1	NA	TRBJ2-3	CSVRWGDTQYF	TGCAGTGTGAGATGGGGCGATACGCAGTATTTT
NA	TRBV9	NA	TRBJ2-6	CASSVGGRPSGANVLTF	TGTGCCAGCAGCGTAGGGGGTAGACCCTCTGGGGCCAACGTCCTGACTTTC
few	TRBV11-2	NA	TRBJ1-2	CASSLEGGGKIYGYTF	TGTGCCAGCAGCTTAGAAGGGGGGGGAAAGATCTATGGCTACACCTTC
few	TRBV21-1	NA	TRBJ1-2	CRTEGPHYGYTF	TGTCGAACGGAGGGCCCACACTATGGCTACACCTTC
many	TRBV20-1	NA	TRBJ2-2	CSASERRAGELFF	TGCAGTGCTAGCGAGAGACGGGCCGGGGAGCTGTTTTTT
many	TRBV7-2	TRBD2	TRBJ2-1	CASRPTSGGHNEQFF	TGTGCCAGCAGGCCGACTAGCGGGGGTCACAATGAGCAGTTCTTC
NA	TRBV6-1	TRBD1	TRBJ2-7	CASSPLEQGVVSYEQYF	TGTGCCAGCAGTCCCCTGGAACAGGGGGTTGTGTCCTACGAGCAGTACTTC
few	TRBV9	TRBD2	TRBJ2-1	CASSVDSGGAYNEQFF	TGTGCCAGCAGCGTAGATAGCGGGGGGGCCTACAATGAGCAGTTCTTC
NA	TRBV12-3/TRBV12-4	NA	TRBJ2-5	CASSKGDILKETQYF	TGTGCCAGCAGTAAAGGGGATATCTTAAAAGAGACCCAGTACTTC
few	TRBV21-1	NA	TRBJ2-4	CASSKGVEVLAKNIQYF	TGTGCCAGCAGCAAAGGGGTGGAGGTACTAGCCAAAAACATTCAGTACTTC
few	TRBV10-3	NA	TRBJ1-1	CAISNRVMNTEAFF	TGTGCCATCAGTAACAGGGTAATGAACACTGAAGCTTTCTTT
NA	TRBV5-1	TRBD1	TRBJ2-5	CASSYPTGGNQETQYF	TGCGCCAGCAGCTACCCGACAGGGGGTAACCAAGAGACCCAGTACTTC
many	TRBV6-5	NA	TRBJ2-7	CASTAGGNEQYF	TGTGCCAGCACCGCAGGGGGGAACGAGCAGTACTTC
NA	TRBV5-1	TRBD1	TRBJ1-2	CASSLGQGMAYGYTF	TGCGCCAGCAGCTTGGGACAGGGTATGGCCTATGGCTACACCTTC
many	TRBV5-1	NA	TRBJ2-1	CASSFQGGYNEQFF	TGCGCCAGCAGCTTCCAGGGGGGCTACAATGAGCAGTTCTTC
many	TRBV20-1	NA	TRBJ1-1	CSASSGTRLNTEAFF	TGCAGTGCTAGTTCGGGGACCCGTTTAAACACTGAAGCTTTCTTT
many	TRBV20-1	NA	TRBJ1-1	CSASGAENTEAFF	TGCAGTGCTAGTGGGGCGGAGAACACTGAAGCTTTCTTT
NA	TRBV11-2	NA	TRBJ2-1	CASSLFTGGSLYNEQFF	TGTGCCAGCAGCTTATTTACGGGGGGCTCCCTTTACAATGAGCAGTTCTTC
once	TRBV6-5	NA	TRBJ1-1	CASTTTGGSHTEAFF	TGTGCCAGCACCACAACGGGGGGAAGTCACACTGAAGCTTTCTTT
NA	TRBV5-6	NA	TRBJ2-1	CASSLFGPRLGDEQFF	TGTGCCAGCAGCTTGTTCGGGCCGAGGCTCGGGGATGAGCAGTTCTTC
NA	TRBV12-3/TRBV12-4	NA	TRBJ1-5	CASTFLGPGQPQHF	TGTGCCAGCACGTTTTTGGGCCCCGGGCAGCCCCAGCATTTT
many	TRBV20-1	TRBD1	TRBJ1-5	CSASPDRDQPQHF	TGCAGTGCCAGCCCGGACAGGGATCAGCCCCAGCATTTT
NA	TRBV9	TRBD1	TRBJ1-3	CASSGGQGAANTIYF	TGTGCCAGCAGCGGGGGACAGGGGGCCGCCAACACCATATATTTT
NA	TRBV2	NA	TRBJ1-2	CASSEMGPSYGYTF	TGTGCCAGCAGTGAGATGGGTCCCAGCTATGGCTACACCTTC
few	TRBV12-3/TRBV12-4	NA	TRBJ2-1	CASSSPQLVGPYNEQFF	TGTGCCAGCAGTTCCCCCCAACTAGTCGGTCCCTACAATGAGCAGTTCTTC
few	TRBV7-9	TRBD2	TRBJ2-1	CASSSAGSHNEQFF	TGTGCCAGCAGCTCAGCGGGGTCCCACAATGAGCAGTTCTTC
NA	TRBV12-3/TRBV12-4	NA	TRBJ1-4	CASSYGGFNEKLFF	TGTGCCAGCAGTTACGGGGGTTTTAATGAAAAACTGTTTTTT
many	TRBV12-3/TRBV12-4	NA	TRBJ1-3	CASSFSGASSGNTIYF	TGTGCCAGCAGTTTTTCGGGGGCCAGCTCTGGAAACACCATATATTTT
few	TRBV7-2	TRBD2	TRBJ2-1	CASSLYSGYNEQFF	TGTGCCAGCAGCCTATATAGCGGGTACAATGAGCAGTTCTTC
many	TRBV7-9	NA	TRBJ2-5	CASSPFQETQYF	TGTGCCAGCAGCCCTTTCCAAGAGACCCAGTACTTC
many	TRBV12-3/TRBV12-4	TRBD2	TRBJ2-2	CASSGTSGPGELFF	TGTGCCAGCAGTGGGACTAGCGGGCCCGGGGAGCTGTTTTTT
few	TRBV15	NA	TRBJ2-1	CATSRAPAVSYNEQFF	TGTGCCACCAGCAGAGCCCCAGCGGTTTCCTACAATGAGCAGTTCTTC
many	TRBV29-1	NA	TRBJ2-7	CSVEWKGNEQYF	TGCAGCGTTGAATGGAAGGGTAACGAGCAGTACTTC
many	TRBV5-5	NA	TRBJ2-7	CASSLSDRLSYEQYF	TGTGCCAGCAGCTTGTCGGACAGATTGTCCTACGAGCAGTACTTC
few	TRBV5-1	NA	TRBJ2-1	CASSGTKNEQFF	TGCGCCAGCAGTGGGACAAAGAATGAGCAGTTCTTC
NA	TRBV5-1	NA	TRBJ2-2	CASSLRAGSTGELFF	TGCGCCAGCAGCTTGAGGGCTGGAAGCACCGGGGAGCTGTTTTTT
many	TRBV20-1	TRBD1	TRBJ1-1	CSASRGGVNTEAFF	TGCAGTGCTTCCAGGGGGGGGGTGAACACTGAAGCTTTCTTT